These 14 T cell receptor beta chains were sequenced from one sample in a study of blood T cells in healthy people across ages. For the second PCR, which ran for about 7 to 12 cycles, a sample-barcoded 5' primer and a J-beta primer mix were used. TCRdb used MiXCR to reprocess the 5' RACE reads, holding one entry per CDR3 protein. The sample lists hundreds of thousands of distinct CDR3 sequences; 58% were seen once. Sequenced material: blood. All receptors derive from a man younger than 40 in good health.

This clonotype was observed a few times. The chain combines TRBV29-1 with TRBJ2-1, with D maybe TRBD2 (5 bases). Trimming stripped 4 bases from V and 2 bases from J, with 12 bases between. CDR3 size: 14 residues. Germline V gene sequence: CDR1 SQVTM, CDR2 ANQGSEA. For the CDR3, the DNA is TGCAGCGTTGCTCCTTTCGGGACCTACAATGAGCAGTTCTTC. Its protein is CSVAPFGTYNEQFF.

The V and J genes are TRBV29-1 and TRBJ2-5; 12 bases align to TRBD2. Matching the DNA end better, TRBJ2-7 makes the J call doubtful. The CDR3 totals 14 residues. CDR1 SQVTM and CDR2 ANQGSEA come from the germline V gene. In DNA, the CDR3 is TGCAGCGTTGGAGGACTAGCGGGACTATACGAGCAGTACTTC. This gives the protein CSVGGLAGLYEQYF.

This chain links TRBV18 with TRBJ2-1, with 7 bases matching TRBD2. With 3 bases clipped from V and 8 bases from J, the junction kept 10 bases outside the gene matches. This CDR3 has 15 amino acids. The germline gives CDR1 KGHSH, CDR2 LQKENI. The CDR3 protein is CASSPLREFIDEQFF. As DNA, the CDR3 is TGTGCCAGCTCACCGCTGCGGGAGTTCATCGATGAGCAGTTCTTC.

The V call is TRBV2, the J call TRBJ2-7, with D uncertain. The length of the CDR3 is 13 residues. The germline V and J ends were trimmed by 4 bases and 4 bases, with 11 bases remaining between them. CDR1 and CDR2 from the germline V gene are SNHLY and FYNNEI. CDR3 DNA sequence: TGTGCCAGCAGTGCTTTTAAGGGATACGAGCAGTACTTC. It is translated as CASSAFKGYEQYF.

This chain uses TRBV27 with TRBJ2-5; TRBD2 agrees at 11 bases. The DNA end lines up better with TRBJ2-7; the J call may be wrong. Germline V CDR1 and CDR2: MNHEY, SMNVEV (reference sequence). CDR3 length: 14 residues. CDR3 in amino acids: CASSLKLAGAEQYF. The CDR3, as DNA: TGTGCCAGCAGTTTAAAACTAGCGGGAGCCGAGCAGTACTTC.

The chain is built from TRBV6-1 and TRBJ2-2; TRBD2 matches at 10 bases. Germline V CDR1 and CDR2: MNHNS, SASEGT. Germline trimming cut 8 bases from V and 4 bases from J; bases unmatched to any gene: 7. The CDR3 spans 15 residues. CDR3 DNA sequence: TGTGCCAGCCTACCCTTAGCGGGGGGCACCGGGGAGCTGTTTTTT. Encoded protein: CASLPLAGGTGELFF.

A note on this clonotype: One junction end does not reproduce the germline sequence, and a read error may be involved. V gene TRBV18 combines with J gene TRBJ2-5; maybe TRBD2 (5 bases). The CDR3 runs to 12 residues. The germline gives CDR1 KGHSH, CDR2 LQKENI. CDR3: CASAPSRGSQYF. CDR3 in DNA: TGTGCCAGCGCACCAAGTCGAGGGTCCCAGTACTTC.

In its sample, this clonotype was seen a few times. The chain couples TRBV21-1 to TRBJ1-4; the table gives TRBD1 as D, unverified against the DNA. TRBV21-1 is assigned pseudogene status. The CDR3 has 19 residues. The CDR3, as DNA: TGTGCCAGCAGCACCCGGGTTGGGTGGCGAAGGACAACTAATGAAAAACTGTTTTTT. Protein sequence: CASSTRVGWRRTTNEKLFF.

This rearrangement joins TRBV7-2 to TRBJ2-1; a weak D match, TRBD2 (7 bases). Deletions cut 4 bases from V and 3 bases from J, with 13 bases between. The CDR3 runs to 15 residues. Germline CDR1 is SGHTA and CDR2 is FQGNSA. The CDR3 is CASSSEGGGYNEQFF. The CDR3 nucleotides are TGTGCCAGCAGCTCGGAGGGGGGGGGCTACAATGAGCAGTTCTTC.

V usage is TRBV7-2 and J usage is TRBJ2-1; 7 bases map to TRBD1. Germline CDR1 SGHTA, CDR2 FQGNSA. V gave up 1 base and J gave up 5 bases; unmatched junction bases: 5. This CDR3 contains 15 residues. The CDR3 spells CASSLDRGVHNEQFF. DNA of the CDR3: TGTGCCAGCAGCTTAGACAGGGGAGTCCACAATGAGCAGTTCTTC. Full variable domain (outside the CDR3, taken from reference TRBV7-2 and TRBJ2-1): GAGVSQSPSNKVTEKGKDVELRCDPISGHTALYWYRQSLGQGLEFLIYFQGNSAPDKSGLPSDRFSAERTGGSVSTLTIQRTQQEDSAVYLCASSLDRGVHNEQFFGPGTRLTVL.

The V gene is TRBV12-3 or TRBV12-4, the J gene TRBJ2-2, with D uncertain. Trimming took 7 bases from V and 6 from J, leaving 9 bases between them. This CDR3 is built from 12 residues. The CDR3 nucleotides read TGTGCCAGCACCGAAAACCCCGGGGAGCTGTTTTTT. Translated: CASTENPGELFF.

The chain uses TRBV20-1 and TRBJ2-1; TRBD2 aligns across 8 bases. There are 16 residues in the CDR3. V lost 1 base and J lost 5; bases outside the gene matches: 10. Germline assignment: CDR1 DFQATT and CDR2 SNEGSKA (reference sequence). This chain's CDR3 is CSARGTAGGPNNEQFF. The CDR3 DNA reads TGCAGTGCTAGAGGTACGGCGGGGGGACCTAACAATGAGCAGTTCTTC.

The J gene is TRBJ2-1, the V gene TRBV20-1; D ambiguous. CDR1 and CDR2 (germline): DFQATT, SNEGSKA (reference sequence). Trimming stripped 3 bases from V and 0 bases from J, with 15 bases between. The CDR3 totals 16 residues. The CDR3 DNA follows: TGCAGTGCTAGCCTTATTAGACTCGACTCCTACAATGAGCAGTTCTTC. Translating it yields CSASLIRLDSYNEQFF.

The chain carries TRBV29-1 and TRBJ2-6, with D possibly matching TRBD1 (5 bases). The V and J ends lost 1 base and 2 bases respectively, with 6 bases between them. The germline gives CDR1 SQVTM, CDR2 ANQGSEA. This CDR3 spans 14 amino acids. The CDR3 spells CSVEAGTGANVLTF. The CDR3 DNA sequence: TGCAGCGTTGAAGCAGGGACTGGGGCCAACGTCCTGACTTTC.